These 18 T cell receptor beta chains were all obtained from the same sample, sequenced in a study of T cell responses to AZD1222 COVID-19 vaccine. TCRdb's copy holds only in-frame clones and misses some; the assay was immunoSEQ multiplex PCR. The sample records 150,000 to 200,000 clones, around 94% being singletons. The sample here was peripheral blood, taken on day 0 of AZD1222 vaccination. All receptors derive from an adult in good health.

The chain employs TRBV7-9 and TRBJ2-1; tentatively, D is TRBD2 (5 bases). CDR1 is SEHNR and CDR2 is FQNEAQ in the germline V gene (reference sequence). Trimming pared 5 bases from V and 8 bases from J, leaving 16 bases between. This CDR3 is built from 14 residues. CDR3: CASSPITGIDEQFF. In DNA, the CDR3 is TGTGCCAGCAGCCCCATTACGGGGATCGATGAGCAGTTCTTC.

The genes are TRBV6-6 and TRBJ1-1; tentative D call: TRBD1 (6 bases). Germline V gene sequence: CDR1 MNHNY, CDR2 SVGAGI (reference sequence). V was trimmed by 3 bases and J by 1 base, leaving 15 bases between them. The CDR3 covers 16 residues. CDR3 nucleotide sequence: TGTGCCAGCAGTTATTCCGCCGGGACAAAGAACACTGAAGCTTTCTTT. Translated: CASSYSAGTKNTEAFF.

The chain uses TRBV29-1 and TRBJ1-1; D possibly corresponds to TRBD1 (5 bases). This CDR3 has 12 amino acids. The V gene's germline CDR1 is SQVTM and CDR2 ANQGSEA. V lost 4 bases, J lost 4 bases, and 10 bases lay in between. The CDR3 protein is CSVAGLGTEAFF. The CDR3, as DNA: TGCAGCGTTGCAGGGCTGGGCACTGAAGCTTTCTTT. The full variable domain, its missing parts supplied by reference TRBV29-1 and TRBJ1-1, is SAVISQKPSRDICQRGTSLTIQCQVDSQVTMMFWYRQQPGQSLTLIATANQGSEATYESGFVIDKFPISRPNLTFSTLTVSNMSPEDSSIYLCSVAGLGTEAFFGQGTRLTVV.

V is TRBV20-1 and J is TRBJ2-7; D uncertain. This CDR3 region has 10 residues. Germline assignment: CDR1 DFQATT and CDR2 SNEGSKA (reference sequence). The V gene lost 5 bases and the J gene lost 6 bases, with 8 bases spanning the gap. The CDR3 sequence is CSAGTPEQYF. The CDR3 DNA follows: TGCAGTGCTGGTACCCCCGAGCAGTACTTC.

As to this clone: Other DNA sequences in this specimen translate into the identical CDR3. The rearrangement joins TRBV28 to TRBJ2-7; the match to TRBD1 covers 7 bases. The CDR3 sequence is 13 residues long. From germline, CDR1 is MDHEN and CDR2 SYDVKM. J lost 2 bases, V lost 4 bases, and 2 bases had no gene match. CDR3 sequence (DNA): TGTGCCAGCAGTTCGGGACAGACCTACGAGCAGTACGTC. Its protein product is CASSSGQTYEQYV.

Regarding this clone: At the DNA level, this CDR3 is encoded by other sequences in the same sample as well. The chain has TRBV4-1 and TRBJ1-5; D remains unclear. The germline CDR1 and CDR2 sequences are MGHRA and YSYEKL. This CDR3 spans 13 amino acids. V was pared by 0 bases and J by 3 bases, with 3 bases between. DNA of the CDR3: TGCGCCAGCAGCCAAGATAACAATCAGCCCCAGCATTTT. Encoded protein: CASSQDNNQPQHF.

The chain carries TRBV28 and TRBJ1-5; 10 bases line up with TRBD1. CDR1 and CDR2 (germline): MDHEN, SYDVKM. This CDR3 is built from 12 residues. Trimming cost V 11 bases and J 4 bases; bases outside gene matches: 2. Here the CDR3 reads CASGQGNQPQHF. The CDR3 nucleotides are TGTGCCTCGGGACAGGGGAATCAGCCCCAGCATTTT.

This clone was counted once. The V and J genes are TRBV9 and TRBJ1-2; D might be TRBD1 (5 bases). CDR1 is SGDLS and CDR2 is YYNGEE in the germline V gene. The CDR3 consists of 13 residues. Trimming removed 4 bases from V and 6 bases from J, with 13 bases in between. The CDR3 loop is CASSPRTRHGYTF. In DNA form, the CDR3 reads TGTGCCAGCAGCCCACGGACAAGGCATGGCTACACCTTC.

The chain joins TRBV6-2 or TRBV6-3 to TRBJ1-5; unclear D gene. This CDR3 is built from 14 residues. The germline V and J ends were trimmed by 2 bases and 0 bases, with 5 bases remaining between them. CDR1 is MNHEY and CDR2 is SVGEGT in the germline V gene. CDR3 DNA sequence: TGTGCCAGCAGTTACGCCTATAGCAATCAGCCCCAGCATTTT. It specifies CASSYAYSNQPQHF.

The J gene is TRBJ2-1, the V gene TRBV5-1, with 8 bases fitting TRBD2. V shed 1 base, J shed 8 bases, and the junction held 8 bases outside the gene matches. This CDR3 comprises 15 residues. The germline V gene has CDR1 SGHRS and CDR2 YFSETQ. The CDR3 sequence: CASSLYGVGRDEQFF. DNA for the CDR3: TGCGCCAGCAGCTTGTATGGGGTCGGGAGGGATGAGCAGTTCTTC.

The rearrangement links TRBV24-1 to TRBJ2-1; D is unclear. CDR1 and CDR2 from the germline V gene are KGHDR and SFDVKD. Trimming shortened V by 4 bases and J by 3 bases, and 9 bases separated the two germline ends. This CDR3 has 14 residues. The CDR3 here is CATSEGYHYNEQFF. The CDR3 DNA follows: TGTGCCACCAGTGAAGGTTACCACTACAATGAGCAGTTCTTC.

The CDR3 here is CATSGGVNEKLFF. The CDR3 region has the DNA TGTGCCACCAGTGGCGGAGTTAATGAAAAACTGTTTTTT. The rearrangement links TRBV24-1 to TRBJ1-4; D gene ambiguous. The CDR3 runs to 13 residues. Germline values: CDR1 KGHDR, CDR2 SFDVKD. V lost 5 bases, J lost 4 bases, and 7 bases lay in between.

V and J are TRBV5-4 and TRBJ1-2; tentatively, D is TRBD1 (6 bases). Trimming took 2 bases from V and 7 from J, leaving 12 bases between them. Germline loops: CDR1 SGHNT, CDR2 YYREEE (reference sequence). The CDR3 consists of 13 residues. The CDR3 nucleotides are TGTGCCAGCAGCTTCAGGGGCGTTGCTGGCTACACCTTC. Its translation is CASSFRGVAGYTF. Together with reference TRBV5-4 and TRBJ1-2, the CDR3 gives the full variable domain: ETGVTQSPTHLIKTRGQQVTLRCSSQSGHNTVSWYQQALGQGPQFIFQYYREEENGRGNFPPRFSGLQFPNYSSELNVNALELDDSALYLCASSFRGVAGYTFGSGTRLTVV.

The chain couples TRBV30 to TRBJ2-1; D might be TRBD2 (6 bases). Germline V gene lookup returns CDR1 GTSNPN and CDR2 SVGIG (reference sequence). This CDR3 is built from 13 residues. V lost 3 bases and J 5 bases, leaving 11 bases between the germline ends. CDR3 region: CAWSWSGDNEQFF. In DNA form, the CDR3 reads TGTGCCTGGAGCTGGTCGGGGGACAATGAGCAGTTCTTC.

V gene TRBV25-1 combines with J gene TRBJ1-1; D not certain. This CDR3 has 11 residues. V was clipped by 1 base and J by 7 bases, with 4 bases between them. Germline V gene sequence: CDR1 MGHDK, CDR2 SYGVNS. CDR3 nucleotide sequence: TGTGCCAGCAGTGAATTATATGAAGCTTTCTTT. Its translation is CASSELYEAFF.

This clone occurred once. The J gene is TRBJ2-4, the V gene TRBV6-4; maybe TRBD2 (5 bases). V lost 5 bases and J lost 6, with 14 bases in between. This CDR3 is built from 14 residues. Germline CDR1 MRHNA, CDR2 SNTAGT. CDR3 sequence: CASSTSPGINIQYF. The CDR3 DNA reads as TGTGCCAGCAGTACTTCTCCGGGGATAAACATTCAGTACTTC.

The CDR3 loop reads CASSYGSQRTYEQYV. The CDR3 nucleotides are TGTGCCAGCAGTTACGGCAGCCAGAGGACCTACGAGCAGTACGTC. The chain uses TRBV6-2 or TRBV6-3 and TRBJ2-7; no clear D. The CDR3 sequence is 15 residues long. Trimming shortened V by 2 bases and J by 2 bases, and 13 bases separated the two germline ends. CDR1 and CDR2 (germline): MNHEY, SVGEGT.

The V and J genes are TRBV6-2 or TRBV6-3 and TRBJ1-1; D is perhaps TRBD1 (5 bases). The CDR3 contains 12 residues. V gave up 2 bases and J gave up 8 bases, with 9 bases separating them. In germline, CDR1 is MNHEY, CDR2 SVGEGT. Written as DNA, the CDR3 is TGTGCCAGCAGTTACCCCAGGACAGAAGCTTTCTTT. Its translation is CASSYPRTEAFF.